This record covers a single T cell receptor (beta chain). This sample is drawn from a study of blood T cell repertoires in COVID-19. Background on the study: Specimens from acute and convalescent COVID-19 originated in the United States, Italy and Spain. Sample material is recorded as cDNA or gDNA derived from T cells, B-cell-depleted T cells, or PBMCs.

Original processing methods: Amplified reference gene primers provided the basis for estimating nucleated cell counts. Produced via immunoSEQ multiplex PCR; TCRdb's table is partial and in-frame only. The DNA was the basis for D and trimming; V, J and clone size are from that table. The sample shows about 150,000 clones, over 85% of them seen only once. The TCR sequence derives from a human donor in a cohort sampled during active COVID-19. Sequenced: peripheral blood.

CDR3 loop: CASSPRLNGGEKLFF. The DNA for the CDR3 is TGTGCCAGCAGCCCCCGACTCAATGGAGGTGAAAAACTGTTTTTT. The chain combines TRBV9 with TRBJ1-4, with D hard to call. The CDR3 loop spans 15 amino acids. Trimming pared 4 bases from V and 7 bases from J, leaving 17 bases between. Looked up from germline, CDR1 is SGDLS and CDR2 is YYNGEE.